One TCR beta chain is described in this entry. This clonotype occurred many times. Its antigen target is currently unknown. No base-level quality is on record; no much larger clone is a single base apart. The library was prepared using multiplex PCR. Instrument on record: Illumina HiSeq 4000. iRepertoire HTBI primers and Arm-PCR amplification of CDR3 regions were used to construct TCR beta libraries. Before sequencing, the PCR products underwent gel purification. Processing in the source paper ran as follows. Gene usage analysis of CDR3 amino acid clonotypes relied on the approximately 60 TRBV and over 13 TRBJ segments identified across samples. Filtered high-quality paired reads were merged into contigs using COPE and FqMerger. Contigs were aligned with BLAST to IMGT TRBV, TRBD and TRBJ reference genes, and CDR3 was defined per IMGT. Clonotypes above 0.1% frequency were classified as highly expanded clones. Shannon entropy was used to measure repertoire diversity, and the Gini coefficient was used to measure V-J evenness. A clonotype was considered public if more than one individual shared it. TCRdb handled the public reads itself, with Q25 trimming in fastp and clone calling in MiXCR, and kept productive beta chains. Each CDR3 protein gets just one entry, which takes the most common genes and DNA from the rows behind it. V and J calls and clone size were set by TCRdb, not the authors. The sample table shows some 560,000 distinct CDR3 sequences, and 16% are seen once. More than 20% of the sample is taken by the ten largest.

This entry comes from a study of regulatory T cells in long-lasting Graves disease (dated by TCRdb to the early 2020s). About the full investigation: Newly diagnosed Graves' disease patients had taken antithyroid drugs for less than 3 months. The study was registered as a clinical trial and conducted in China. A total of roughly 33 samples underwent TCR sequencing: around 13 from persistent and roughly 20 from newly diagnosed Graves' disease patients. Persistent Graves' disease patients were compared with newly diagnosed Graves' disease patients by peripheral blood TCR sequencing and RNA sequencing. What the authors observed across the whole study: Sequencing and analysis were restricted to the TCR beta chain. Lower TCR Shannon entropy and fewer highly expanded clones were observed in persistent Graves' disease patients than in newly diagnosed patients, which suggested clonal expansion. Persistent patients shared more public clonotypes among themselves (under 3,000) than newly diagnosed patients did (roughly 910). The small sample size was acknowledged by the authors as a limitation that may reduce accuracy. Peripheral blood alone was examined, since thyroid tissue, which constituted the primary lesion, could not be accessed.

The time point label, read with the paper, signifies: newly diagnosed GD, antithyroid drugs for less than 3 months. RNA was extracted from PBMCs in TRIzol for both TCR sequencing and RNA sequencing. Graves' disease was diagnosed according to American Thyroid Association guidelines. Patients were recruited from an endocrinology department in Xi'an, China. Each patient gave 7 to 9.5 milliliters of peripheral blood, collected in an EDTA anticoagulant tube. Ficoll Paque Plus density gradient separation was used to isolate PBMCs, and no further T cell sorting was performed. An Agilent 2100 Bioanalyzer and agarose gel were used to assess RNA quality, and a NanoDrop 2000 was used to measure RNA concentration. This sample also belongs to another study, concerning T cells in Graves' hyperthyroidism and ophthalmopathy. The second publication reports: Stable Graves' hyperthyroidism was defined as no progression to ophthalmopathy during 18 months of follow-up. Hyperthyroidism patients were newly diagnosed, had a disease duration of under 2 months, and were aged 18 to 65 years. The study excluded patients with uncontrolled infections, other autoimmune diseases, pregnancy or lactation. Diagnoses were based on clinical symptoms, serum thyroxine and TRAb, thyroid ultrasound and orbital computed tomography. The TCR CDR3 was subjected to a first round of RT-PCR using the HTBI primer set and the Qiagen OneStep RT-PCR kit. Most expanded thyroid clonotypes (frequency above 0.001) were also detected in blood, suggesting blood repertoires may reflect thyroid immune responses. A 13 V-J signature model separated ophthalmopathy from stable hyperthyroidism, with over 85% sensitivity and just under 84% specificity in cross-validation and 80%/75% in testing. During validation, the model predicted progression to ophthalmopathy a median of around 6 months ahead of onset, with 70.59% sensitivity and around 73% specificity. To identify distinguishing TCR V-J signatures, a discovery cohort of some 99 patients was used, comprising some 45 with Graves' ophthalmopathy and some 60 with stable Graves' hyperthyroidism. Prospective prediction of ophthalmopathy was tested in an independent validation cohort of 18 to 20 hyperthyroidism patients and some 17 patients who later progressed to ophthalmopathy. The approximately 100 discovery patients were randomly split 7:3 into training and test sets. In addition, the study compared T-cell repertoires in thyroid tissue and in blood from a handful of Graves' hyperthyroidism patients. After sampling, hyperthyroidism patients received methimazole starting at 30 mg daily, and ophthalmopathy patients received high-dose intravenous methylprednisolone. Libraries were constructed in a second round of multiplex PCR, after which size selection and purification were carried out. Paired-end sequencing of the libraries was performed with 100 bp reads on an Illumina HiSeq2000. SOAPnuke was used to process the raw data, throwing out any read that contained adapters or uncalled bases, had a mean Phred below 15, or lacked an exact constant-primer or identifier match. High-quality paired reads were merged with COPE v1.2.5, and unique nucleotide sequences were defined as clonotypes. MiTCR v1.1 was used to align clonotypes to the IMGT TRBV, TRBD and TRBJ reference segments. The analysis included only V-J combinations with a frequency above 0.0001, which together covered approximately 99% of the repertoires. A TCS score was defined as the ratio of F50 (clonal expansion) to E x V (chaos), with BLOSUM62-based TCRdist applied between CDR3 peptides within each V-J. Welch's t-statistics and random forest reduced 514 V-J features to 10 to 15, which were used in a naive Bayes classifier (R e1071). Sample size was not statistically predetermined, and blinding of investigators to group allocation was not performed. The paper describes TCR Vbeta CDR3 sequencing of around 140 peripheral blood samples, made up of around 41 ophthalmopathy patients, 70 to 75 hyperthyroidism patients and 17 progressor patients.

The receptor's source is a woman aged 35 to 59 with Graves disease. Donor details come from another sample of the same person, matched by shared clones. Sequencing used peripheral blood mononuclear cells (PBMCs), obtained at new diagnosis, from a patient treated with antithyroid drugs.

In nucleotide form, the sequence is TGTGCCAGCAGCTTATTCCGGAACACTGAAGCTTTCTTT. Its protein reads: CASSLFRNTEAFF. The V and J genes are TRBV11-1 and TRBJ1-1, with the D gene not clear enough to name. V is pared back by 2 bases and J by 1 base, with 5 bases lying between the germline termini. Inclusive of the bounding cysteine and phenylalanine, the CDR3 is 13 residues long. Only the CDR3 DNA is retained, 39 bases long and in frame from the first base. CDR1 and CDR2, per the germline V gene (reference sequence), are SGHAT and FQDESV.